The rows below give T cell receptor beta chains drawn from one sample of a study of identical twins. One entry per CDR3 protein, called by TCRdb with MiXCR from the 5' RACE reads. The table includes hundreds of thousands of distinct CDR3 sequences, around 10% detected once. Material: memory (CD45RO+) T cells sorted from blood. Every receptor here comes from a woman aged 18-35 years in good health. Each CDR3 is given with its conserved first and last residue. The order of the fields is D gene, V gene, J gene, clone size, CDR3 DNA, CDR3 protein. D genes are given only for firm matches. Expanded clones are given a class, and other clones once, few, many or no size at all.

D gene: TRBD1
V gene: TRBV12-3/TRBV12-4
J gene: TRBJ1-4
clone size: few
CDR3 DNA: TGTGCCAGCAGCCCCAGGGGGCAGGTAAAACTGTTTTTT
CDR3 protein: CASSPRGQVKLFF

D gene: -
V gene: TRBV20-1
J gene: TRBJ1-5
clone size: few
CDR3 DNA: TGCAGTGCTATCCAGGGTGGCCAGAAAAATCAGCCCCAGCATTTT
CDR3 protein: CSAIQGGQKNQPQHF

D gene: TRBD1
V gene: TRBV5-5
J gene: TRBJ1-6
clone size: few
CDR3 DNA: TGTGCCAGCAGCTCGGACAGGGGAAATTCACCCCTCCACTTT
CDR3 protein: CASSSDRGNSPLHF

D gene: TRBD1
V gene: TRBV5-1
J gene: TRBJ2-1
clone size: few
CDR3 DNA: TGCGCCAGCAGCGGTACCGGGACAGGGTCCTACAATGAGCAGTTCTTC
CDR3 protein: CASSGTGTGSYNEQFF

D gene: -
V gene: TRBV7-9
J gene: TRBJ1-6
clone size: many
CDR3 DNA: TGTGCCAGCAGCTTATCGTCGGCCCTCCACTTT
CDR3 protein: CASSLSSALHF

D gene: -
V gene: TRBV5-1
J gene: TRBJ2-1
clone size: few
CDR3 DNA: TGCGCCAGCAGCTTTGGAGGGGGGGCATACAATGAGCAGTTCTTC
CDR3 protein: CASSFGGGAYNEQFF

D gene: -
V gene: TRBV12-3/TRBV12-4
J gene: TRBJ2-5
clone size: -
CDR3 DNA: TGTGCCAGCAGTTTAGCGGGGGGGGCCCACCGGACCCAGTACTTC
CDR3 protein: CASSLAGGAHRTQYF

D gene: -
V gene: TRBV20-1
J gene: TRBJ1-1
clone size: -
CDR3 DNA: TGCAGTGCGGTCTCGTTCACTGAAGCTTTCTTT
CDR3 protein: CSAVSFTEAFF

D gene: -
V gene: TRBV7-9
J gene: TRBJ2-2
clone size: -
CDR3 DNA: TGTGCCAGCAGCTTCGAACGAGTCCGTCGTAACACCGGGGAGCTGTTTTTT
CDR3 protein: CASSFERVRRNTGELFF

D gene: TRBD2
V gene: TRBV4-2
J gene: TRBJ2-1
clone size: few
CDR3 DNA: TGTGCCAGCAGCCAAGATAGCGGGAGACCTCGCTCCTACAATGAGCAGTTCTTC
CDR3 protein: CASSQDSGRPRSYNEQFF

D gene: TRBD2
V gene: TRBV15
J gene: TRBJ2-1
clone size: once
CDR3 DNA: TGTGCCACCAGCGACCTAGCGGGAGCCTACAATGAGCAGTTCTTC
CDR3 protein: CATSDLAGAYNEQFF

D gene: -
V gene: TRBV6-6
J gene: TRBJ1-1
clone size: many
CDR3 DNA: TGTGCCACCCGAAACGCTGAAGCTTTCTTT
CDR3 protein: CATRNAEAFF

D gene: TRBD2
V gene: TRBV6-1
J gene: TRBJ2-7
clone size: few
CDR3 DNA: TGTGCCAGCAGACCTGGGTGGGAGGGCCGCTACGAGCAGTACTTC
CDR3 protein: CASRPGWEGRYEQYF

D gene: TRBD1
V gene: TRBV5-1
J gene: TRBJ2-7
clone size: -
CDR3 DNA: TGCGCCAGCAGCACAGGACAGGGAAACTACGAGCAGTACTTC
CDR3 protein: CASSTGQGNYEQYF

D gene: -
V gene: TRBV14
J gene: TRBJ1-5
clone size: many
CDR3 DNA: TGTGCCAGCAGCCCGCAAGCCGGTCAGCCCCAGCATTTT
CDR3 protein: CASSPQAGQPQHF

D gene: TRBD2
V gene: TRBV5-1
J gene: TRBJ2-1
clone size: many
CDR3 DNA: TGCGCCAGCAGCTTGATGAGCGGGGCCCCTTACAATGAGCAGTTCTTC
CDR3 protein: CASSLMSGAPYNEQFF

D gene: -
V gene: TRBV19
J gene: TRBJ2-1
clone size: -
CDR3 DNA: TGTGCCAGTAACCGGGCTAGTAAGGATGAGCAGTTCTTC
CDR3 protein: CASNRASKDEQFF

D gene: -
V gene: TRBV5-4
J gene: TRBJ2-7
clone size: few
CDR3 DNA: TGTGCCAGCAGCTTGGACGGGACCGGTGAGCAGTACTTC
CDR3 protein: CASSLDGTGEQYF

D gene: -
V gene: TRBV10-3
J gene: TRBJ2-7
clone size: -
CDR3 DNA: TGTGCCATCAGGGGGACTCCCTCCTACGAGCAGTACTTC
CDR3 protein: CAIRGTPSYEQYF

D gene: -
V gene: TRBV7-2
J gene: TRBJ1-4
clone size: many
CDR3 DNA: TGTGCCAGCAGCTTAGTGGTTACTAATGAAAAACTGTTTTTT
CDR3 protein: CASSLVVTNEKLFF

D gene: -
V gene: TRBV24-1
J gene: TRBJ2-5
clone size: many
CDR3 DNA: TGTGCCACCAGTGATTCTCAAGAGACCCAGTACTTC
CDR3 protein: CATSDSQETQYF

D gene: -
V gene: TRBV5-1
J gene: TRBJ1-1
clone size: many
CDR3 DNA: TGCGCCAGCAGCTTTGATGGGGGCGTAGAAGCTTTCTTT
CDR3 protein: CASSFDGGVEAFF

D gene: -
V gene: TRBV7-6
J gene: TRBJ2-3
clone size: few
CDR3 DNA: TGTGCCAGCAGCCTCGCAGAAGGGAGAGGGAGCACAGATACGCAGTATTTT
CDR3 protein: CASSLAEGRGSTDTQYF

D gene: -
V gene: TRBV12-3/TRBV12-4
J gene: TRBJ2-2
clone size: -
CDR3 DNA: TGTGCCAGCACCGTAGGGGGTGGCGGGACGGGCGGGGAGCTGTTTTTT
CDR3 protein: CASTVGGGGTGGELFF

D gene: TRBD1
V gene: TRBV20-1
J gene: TRBJ2-7
clone size: -
CDR3 DNA: TGCAGTGCTACACACCGGGACAGGGGCTACGAGCAGTACTTC
CDR3 protein: CSATHRDRGYEQYF

D gene: -
V gene: TRBV6-1
J gene: TRBJ2-5
clone size: few
CDR3 DNA: TGTGCCAGCATCTTACGCGTAGGAGGAGAGACCCAGTACTTC
CDR3 protein: CASILRVGGETQYF

D gene: TRBD1
V gene: TRBV29-1
J gene: TRBJ1-2
clone size: -
CDR3 DNA: TGCAGCGTTGAAGATAGGCGGACAGGGCTAGGGGGCTACACCTTC
CDR3 protein: CSVEDRRTGLGGYTF

D gene: -
V gene: TRBV20-1
J gene: TRBJ1-2
clone size: few
CDR3 DNA: TGCAGTGCTAAGTCGTCCGGAGGCTATGGCTACACCTTC
CDR3 protein: CSAKSSGGYGYTF

D gene: -
V gene: TRBV5-5
J gene: TRBJ1-1
clone size: -
CDR3 DNA: TGTGCCAGCAGCTCGGGACGCGCAGGGGTGACTGAAGCTTTCTTT
CDR3 protein: CASSSGRAGVTEAFF

D gene: -
V gene: TRBV2
J gene: TRBJ2-5
clone size: -
CDR3 DNA: TGTGCCAGCTCGTGGTATAAAGAGACCCAGTACTTC
CDR3 protein: CASSWYKETQYF

D gene: -
V gene: TRBV5-1
J gene: TRBJ2-7
clone size: few
CDR3 DNA: TGCGCCAGCCGCGGGACTGTTCAGGCGGACGAGCAGTACTTC
CDR3 protein: CASRGTVQADEQYF

D gene: -
V gene: TRBV12-3/TRBV12-4
J gene: TRBJ2-3
clone size: -
CDR3 DNA: TGTGCCAGCAGCGGTATGGTGGGTACGCAGTATTTT
CDR3 protein: CASSGMVGTQYF

D gene: TRBD1
V gene: TRBV7-9
J gene: TRBJ2-1
clone size: -
CDR3 DNA: TGTGCCAGCCAGCGGACAGGGGACTACAATGAGCAGTTCTTC
CDR3 protein: CASQRTGDYNEQFF

D gene: -
V gene: TRBV20-1
J gene: TRBJ2-7
clone size: -
CDR3 DNA: TGCAGTGGGCAGGGGGGGATCTACGAGCAGTACTTC
CDR3 protein: CSGQGGIYEQYF

D gene: -
V gene: TRBV20-1
J gene: TRBJ2-7
clone size: few
CDR3 DNA: TGCAGTGCGAGGGCGGGCCGTCACGACGAGCAGTACTTC
CDR3 protein: CSARAGRHDEQYF

D gene: -
V gene: TRBV7-3
J gene: TRBJ1-6
clone size: few
CDR3 DNA: TGTGCCAGCAGCTTAACGTTTAATTCACCCCTCCACTTT
CDR3 protein: CASSLTFNSPLHF

D gene: TRBD2
V gene: TRBV11-1
J gene: TRBJ2-3
clone size: -
CDR3 DNA: TGTGCCAGCAGCTTAAGGAGTTCCAGCGGGAGGGCAACAGATACGCAGTATTTT
CDR3 protein: CASSLRSSSGRATDTQYF

D gene: TRBD2
V gene: TRBV20-1
J gene: TRBJ2-7
clone size: -
CDR3 DNA: TGCAGTGCTAGAGATCCTAGCGGGAGGTACGAGCAGTACTTC
CDR3 protein: CSARDPSGRYEQYF

D gene: -
V gene: TRBV27
J gene: TRBJ1-3
clone size: few
CDR3 DNA: TGTGCCAGCAGTTTTCCCCTAATGGAGGACCTCGGGCTGTCTGGAAACACCATATATTTT
CDR3 protein: CASSFPLMEDLGLSGNTIYF

D gene: -
V gene: TRBV14
J gene: TRBJ1-1
clone size: few
CDR3 DNA: TGTGCCAGCAGCCAAGACAGGGCGCTAAACACTGAAGCTTTCTTT
CDR3 protein: CASSQDRALNTEAFF

D gene: -
V gene: TRBV7-3
J gene: TRBJ2-4
clone size: few
CDR3 DNA: TGTGCCAGCAGCTTAACGGCGGGACAAAAGTACTTC
CDR3 protein: CASSLTAGQKYF

D gene: TRBD1
V gene: TRBV5-1
J gene: TRBJ1-2
clone size: few
CDR3 DNA: TGCGCCAGCAGCTCGACCACAGGGGTAGAAGGCTACACCTTC
CDR3 protein: CASSSTTGVEGYTF

D gene: -
V gene: TRBV9
J gene: TRBJ2-7
clone size: many
CDR3 DNA: TGTGCCAGCAGCGTCCGAGATGGCGAGCAGTACTTC
CDR3 protein: CASSVRDGEQYF

D gene: -
V gene: TRBV14
J gene: TRBJ1-2
clone size: -
CDR3 DNA: TGTGCCAGCAGGCCTCAAGGGGGGCCCGGTGGCTACACCTTC
CDR3 protein: CASRPQGGPGGYTF

D gene: -
V gene: TRBV7-9
J gene: TRBJ2-5
clone size: many
CDR3 DNA: TGTGCCAGCAGCCCCAAATTGAGTCAAGAGACCCAGTACTTC
CDR3 protein: CASSPKLSQETQYF

D gene: TRBD2
V gene: TRBV20-1
J gene: TRBJ2-7
clone size: -
CDR3 DNA: TGCAGTGCTACTAGCGGGAGATCCTACGAGCAGTACTTC
CDR3 protein: CSATSGRSYEQYF

D gene: TRBD2
V gene: TRBV7-2
J gene: TRBJ2-2
clone size: few
CDR3 DNA: TGTGCCAGCAGCTTGGGGAGGGGTAGCGGGAGCACCGGGGAGCTGTTTTTT
CDR3 protein: CASSLGRGSGSTGELFF

D gene: -
V gene: TRBV5-1
J gene: TRBJ1-2
clone size: many
CDR3 DNA: TGCGCCAGCAGGCGGGACGGAGCTAACTATGGCTACACCTTC
CDR3 protein: CASRRDGANYGYTF

D gene: TRBD1
V gene: TRBV9
J gene: TRBJ1-5
clone size: -
CDR3 DNA: TGTGCCAGCAGCCGGGGGACAGGGGTCAATCAGCCCCAGCATTTT
CDR3 protein: CASSRGTGVNQPQHF

D gene: TRBD2
V gene: TRBV14
J gene: TRBJ2-1
clone size: -
CDR3 DNA: TGTGCCAGCACTTCTTCCGGGACTAGCGGGAGATATGAGCAGTTCTTC
CDR3 protein: CASTSSGTSGRYEQFF

D gene: -
V gene: TRBV9
J gene: TRBJ2-1
clone size: few
CDR3 DNA: TGTGCCAGCAGCGTAGCGACTAACTCCTACAATGAGCAGTTCTTC
CDR3 protein: CASSVATNSYNEQFF

D gene: TRBD1
V gene: TRBV6-9
J gene: TRBJ2-7
clone size: many
CDR3 DNA: TGTGCCAGCAGTTATTCAAACCGGGACAGGGGATCTAGCGAGCAGTACTTC
CDR3 protein: CASSYSNRDRGSSEQYF

D gene: -
V gene: TRBV6-6
J gene: TRBJ2-7
clone size: -
CDR3 DNA: TGTGCCAGCTGTCGACTTACGGCCTACGAGCAGTACTTC
CDR3 protein: CASCRLTAYEQYF

D gene: TRBD1
V gene: TRBV5-1
J gene: TRBJ1-1
clone size: many
CDR3 DNA: TGCGCCAGCAGCATACATGGACAGGAGGGCACTGAAGCTTTCTTT
CDR3 protein: CASSIHGQEGTEAFF

D gene: TRBD2
V gene: TRBV20-1
J gene: TRBJ2-1
clone size: many
CDR3 DNA: TGCAGTGCTGAGAGCGGGGACGGGTTTTGGGAGCAGTTCTTC
CDR3 protein: CSAESGDGFWEQFF

D gene: -
V gene: TRBV10-1
J gene: TRBJ2-5
clone size: many
CDR3 DNA: TGCGCCAGCAGTGAGGGGGACACCGAAGAGACCCAGTACTTC
CDR3 protein: CASSEGDTEETQYF

D gene: -
V gene: TRBV7-2
J gene: TRBJ1-4
clone size: few
CDR3 DNA: TGTGCCAGCAGCTTGGAGATCTCTAATGAAAAACTGTTTTTT
CDR3 protein: CASSLEISNEKLFF

D gene: TRBD1
V gene: TRBV25-1
J gene: TRBJ2-1
clone size: -
CDR3 DNA: TGTGCCAGCAGTCAGACAGGGGTAAGGCAGCAGCAGTTCTTC
CDR3 protein: CASSQTGVRQQQFF

D gene: -
V gene: TRBV6-1
J gene: TRBJ1-4
clone size: few
CDR3 DNA: TGTGCCAGCAGTGTACAGAATGAAAAACTGTTTTTT
CDR3 protein: CASSVQNEKLFF

D gene: -
V gene: TRBV7-3
J gene: TRBJ1-1
clone size: few
CDR3 DNA: TGTGCCAGCAAAGTTGAATTCACTGAAGCTTTCTTT
CDR3 protein: CASKVEFTEAFF